One sample yielded the 26 T cell receptor beta chains listed below, sequenced in a study of response to subunit inactivated influenza vaccine (dated by TCRdb to between 2018 and 2020). The receptor library was made with RT-PCR. Reads for this sample came from an Illumina HiSeq 2500. TCRdb cleaned the public reads at Q25 with fastp, built clones with MiXCR and kept in-frame beta chains. CDR3 protein duplicates are merged, each entry listing the most common genes and DNA. The sample table contains approximately 700,000 distinct CDR3 sequences; only one count was recorded for roughly 14% of them. The biggest ten clones account for approximately 10% of the sample. Sequenced here: PBMCs from blood, sampled roughly 12 days after vaccination. Receptor source: a man in his forties or fifties who received an inactivated influenza vaccine. Donor details come from another sample of the same person, matched by shared clones.

V and J are TRBV4-3 and TRBJ2-3; perhaps TRBD1 as D (5 bases). Germline-derived CDR1 and CDR2 are LGHNA and YSLEER. This CDR3 is built from 16 residues. Trimming cost V 1 base and J 5 bases, with 16 bases left between them. The CDR3 DNA reads TGCGCCAGCAGCCAAGGATACAGGAAATTAGTAGATACGCAGTATTTT. Encoded protein: CASSQGYRKLVDTQYF.

The V and J genes are TRBV7-9 and TRBJ1-1; maybe TRBD1 (6 bases). Between the trimmed V and J ends, which lost 5 bases and 1 base, there was a span of 11 bases. This CDR3 comprises 14 residues. Germline CDR1 SEHNR, CDR2 FQNEAQ (reference sequence). The CDR3 DNA reads TGTGCCAGCAGCCGGGGACAACGGAACACTGAAGCTTTCTTT. Protein sequence: CASSRGQRNTEAFF.

The chain links TRBV20-1 to TRBJ2-1, with D perhaps given as TRBD1 or TRBD2 (7 bases each). Per the germline V gene, CDR1 is DFQATT and CDR2 is SNEGSKA (reference sequence). The CDR3 loop spans 16 amino acids. V lost 0 bases and J 6 bases, leaving 18 bases between the germline ends. The CDR3 nucleotides are TGCAGTGCTAGAGATTCGCAGGGGGGGGCAGGCAATGAGCAGTTCTTC. Its translation is CSARDSQGGAGNEQFF.

This clonotype was picked up a small number of times. The chain combines TRBV6-2 or TRBV6-3 with TRBJ2-1, with D perhaps being TRBD1 or TRBD2 (5 bases each). The CDR3 covers 15 residues. The germline CDR1 and CDR2 sequences are MNHEY and SVGEGT. V lost 2 bases and J lost 10, with 18 bases in between. The CDR3 spells CASSYEGIKAPEQFF. In DNA, the CDR3 is TGTGCCAGCAGTTACGAGGGGATCAAGGCGCCAGAGCAGTTCTTC.

This rearrangement joins TRBV7-2 to TRBJ2-2; 8 bases line up with TRBD2. Germline V lookup: CDR1 SGHTA, CDR2 FQGNSA. Trimming removed 2 bases from V and 7 bases from J; junction bases left unmatched: 6. The CDR3 has 15 amino acids. The CDR3 protein is CASSLSGSFGGELFF. In DNA form, the CDR3 reads TGTGCCAGCAGCTTAAGCGGGAGCTTTGGCGGGGAGCTGTTTTTT.

This clonotype has ten or more counts. The V and J genes are TRBV19 and TRBJ2-4; the match to TRBD1 covers 8 bases. The length of the CDR3 is 16 residues. CDR1 and CDR2 (germline): LNHDA, SQIVND (reference sequence). V lost 5 bases, J lost 1 base, and 7 bases stayed unmatched. The CDR3 region has the DNA TGTGCCAGTAGTTCGTGGACAGGGTTGGCCAAAAACATTCAGTACTTC. Amino acids: CASSSWTGLAKNIQYF.

There are many counts of this clonotype. The V gene is TRBV9, the J gene TRBJ2-1; no clear D. Germline values: CDR1 SGDLS, CDR2 YYNGEE. Between the trimmed V and J ends, which lost 0 bases and 8 bases, there was a span of 12 bases. The CDR3 contains 14 residues. CDR3 DNA: TGTGCCAGCAGCGTAGAGTTGGGTGAGGATGAGCAGTTCTTC. Translation: CASSVELGEDEQFF.

The CDR3 region is CASSLGRHRNTEAFF. CDR3 nucleotide sequence: TGTGCCAGCAGCTTAGGGCGACACCGGAACACTGAAGCTTTCTTT. The chain has TRBV7-9 and TRBJ1-1; D unresolved. Germline V CDR1 and CDR2: SEHNR, FQNEAQ (reference sequence). V was trimmed by 1 base and J by 1 base, leaving 10 bases between them. CDR3 length: 15 amino acids.

This clonotype was found a few times. This rearrangement joins TRBV28 to TRBJ2-5; the D call may be TRBD1 or TRBD2 (5 bases each). Trimming pared 6 bases from V and 2 bases from J, leaving 16 bases between. Germline loops: CDR1 MDHEN, CDR2 SYDVKM. The CDR3 contains 15 residues. CDR3 amino acids: CASRGRGGGQETQYF. The CDR3 nucleotides read TGTGCCAGCAGGGGGCGTGGAGGCGGACAAGAGACCCAGTACTTC.

This chain joins TRBV24-1 and TRBJ2-1, with 9 bases aligning to TRBD2. CDR3 length equals 13 residues. Germline CDR1 KGHDR, CDR2 SFDVKD. After removal of 9 bases from V and 5 bases from J, the junction contained 4 bases not matched to a gene. The CDR3 region has the DNA TGTGCCACCCAGCGGGAGGAGCACAATGAGCAGTTCTTC. Residues: CATQREEHNEQFF.

There are a few counts of this clonotype. The chain employs TRBV5-1 and TRBJ2-2, with D tentatively TRBD1 (6 bases). The germline V and J ends were trimmed by 1 base and 0 bases, with 13 bases remaining between them. This CDR3 comprises 17 residues. In germline, CDR1 is SGHRS, CDR2 YFSETQ. CDR3 in amino acids: CASSLLSQGSNTGELFF. The CDR3 DNA is TGCGCCAGCAGCTTGCTCTCGCAGGGGTCGAACACCGGGGAGCTGTTTTTT.

Many counts were recorded for this clonotype. This chain joins TRBV5-1 and TRBJ1-1, with a weak D call TRBD1 (5 bases). Germline lookup yields CDR1 SGHRS and CDR2 YFSETQ. Trimming took off 4 bases at V and 4 bases at J, with 20 bases between the two ends. CDR3 length equals 16 residues. The CDR3 reads CASSIGTGIRGTEAFF. In DNA form, the CDR3 reads TGCGCCAGCAGCATCGGGACTGGGATTCGTGGCACTGAAGCTTTCTTT.

This clonotype was recorded a few times. CDR3 amino acids: CASSDLGTGVVTDTQYF. In DNA form, the CDR3 reads TGTGCCAGCAGCGACCTCGGGACAGGGGTCGTCACAGATACGCAGTATTTT. The chain couples TRBV7-9 to TRBJ2-3; 10 positions agree with TRBD1. With V trimmed by 5 bases and J by 2 bases, 10 bases remained unmatched. The CDR3 loop spans 17 amino acids. Germline loops: CDR1 SEHNR, CDR2 FQNEAQ (reference sequence).

The chain recombines TRBV20-1 with TRBJ2-5; 11 bases fit TRBD2. V dropped 3 bases and J dropped 3; count of bases not matched to a gene: 6. This CDR3 comprises 15 residues. Per germline, CDR1 DFQATT and CDR2 SNEGSKA (reference sequence). The CDR3 sequence is CSASASGGSEETQYF. CDR3 DNA: TGCAGTGCTAGCGCTAGCGGGGGGTCCGAAGAGACCCAGTACTTC.

This clonotype was recorded many times. The chain employs TRBV10-3 and TRBJ2-3; 9 nucleotides agree with TRBD1. The germline gives CDR1 ENHRY, CDR2 SYGVKD. V lost 6 bases and J lost 4; bases outside the gene matches: 5. The CDR3 has 14 amino acids. CDR3 residues: CAIRPGTGSDTQYF. The CDR3 bases are TGTGCCATCAGGCCCGGGACAGGGTCAGATACGCAGTATTTT.

Only a few counts were recorded for this clonotype. This rearrangement joins TRBV12-3 or TRBV12-4 to TRBJ1-4; no definite D call. Trimming pared 5 bases from V and 5 bases from J, leaving 12 bases between. The CDR3 runs to 14 residues. The CDR3 DNA reads as TGTGCCAGCAGTGCCAGCGTAGCCAATGAAAAACTGTTTTTT. This translates into CASSASVANEKLFF.

This clonotype occurred a few times. V gene TRBV4-2 combines with J gene TRBJ2-1; D is possibly TRBD2 (7 bases). Germline CDR1 is LGHNA and CDR2 is YNFKEQ. V gave up 0 bases and J gave up 4 bases, with 19 bases separating them. The CDR3 loop spans 18 amino acids. The CDR3 is CASSQDWGGGVFYNEQFF. The CDR3 coding sequence is TGTGCCAGCAGCCAAGATTGGGGCGGGGGCGTTTTTTACAATGAGCAGTTCTTC.

This rearrangement joins TRBV7-2 to TRBJ2-2; the D call may be TRBD1 or TRBD2 (5 bases each). The germline CDR1 and CDR2 sequences are SGHTA and FQGNSA. Deletions cut 4 bases from V and 2 bases from J, with 17 bases between. The CDR3 covers 17 residues. CDR3 loop: CASSWGITSGNTGELFF. The CDR3, as DNA: TGTGCCAGCAGCTGGGGGATCACTAGTGGTAACACCGGGGAGCTGTTTTTT.

The chain employs TRBV20-1 and TRBJ1-3; 8 bases match TRBD1. CDR3 length: 17 residues. J was trimmed by 0 bases and V by 6 bases; bases with no gene match: 13. The V gene's germline CDR1 is DFQATT and CDR2 SNEGSKA (reference sequence). CDR3 nucleotides: TGCAGTGCGTGGGACAGGTCCCTTACAGTCTCTGGAAACACCATATATTTT. It is translated as CSAWDRSLTVSGNTIYF.

This clonotype was observed at least ten times. The rearrangement uses TRBV4-1 and TRBJ2-1; 10 bases match TRBD2. Trimming took 1 base from V and 4 from J; bases not matched to a gene: 13. The CDR3 length is 19 residues. Per germline, CDR1 MGHRA and CDR2 YSYEKL. The CDR3 here is CASSQVFTSGGVVYNEQFF. The CDR3 DNA reads as TGCGCCAGCAGCCAAGTCTTCACCAGCGGGGGGGTCGTATACAATGAGCAGTTCTTC.

This clonotype was counted only a few times. The chain combines TRBV5-1 with TRBJ2-2, with D perhaps matching TRBD1 (5 bases). CDR3 length: 16 residues. Germline V gene data show CDR1 as SGHRS and CDR2 as YFSETQ. V lost 0 bases, J lost 3 bases, and 12 bases lay in between. CDR3 bases: TGCGCCAGCAGCTTGGTGGTACAGGTACACACCGGGGAGCTGTTTTTT. As protein: CASSLVVQVHTGELFF.

This clonotype appeared a few times. The chain links TRBV6-2 or TRBV6-3 to TRBJ1-5, with 8 bases fitting TRBD1. V gave up 2 bases and J gave up 2 bases; unmatched junction bases: 8. Germline CDR1 reads MNHEY; CDR2 reads SVGEGT. This CDR3 comprises 17 residues. CDR3 DNA: TGTGCCAGCAGTTACAGTGGGACAGGCCTCCGCAATCAGCCCCAGCATTTT. Translated: CASSYSGTGLRNQPQHF.

The rearrangement links TRBV18 to TRBJ1-2, with D hard to call. The CDR3 extends over 15 amino acids. V was shortened by 3 bases and J by 4 bases, with 15 bases between the two germline ends. From germline, CDR1 is KGHSH and CDR2 LQKENI. CDR3 bases: TGTGCCAGCTCACCCAGTTCCGTGGCGGGCTATGGCTACACCTTC. Its protein product is CASSPSSVAGYGYTF.

The chain links TRBV3-1 to TRBJ1-1; tentatively, D is TRBD1 (5 bases). Trimming took off 0 bases at V and 5 bases at J, with 13 bases between the two ends. This CDR3 region has 15 residues. CDR1 is LGHDT and CDR2 is YNNKEL in the germline V gene (reference sequence). The CDR3 is CASSQDRVSITEAFF. CDR3 in DNA: TGTGCCAGCAGCCAAGACAGGGTGTCGATAACTGAAGCTTTCTTT. Based on the CDR3 plus reference TRBV3-1 and TRBJ1-1, the full variable domain is DTAVSQTPKYLVTQMGNDKSIKCEQNLGHDTMYWYKQDSKKFLKIMFSYNNKELIINETVPNRFSPKSPDKAHLNLHINSLELGDSAVYFCASSQDRVSITEAFFGQGTRLTVV.

This clonotype appeared a few times. The V call is TRBV29-1, the J call TRBJ2-3; D gene ambiguous. V dropped 8 bases and J dropped 2 bases, with 14 bases sitting between them. The CDR3 has 13 residues. Per the germline V gene, CDR1 is SQVTM and CDR2 is ANQGSEA. The CDR3 nucleotides are TGCAGCTCCGACCTTTCCTCCACAGATACGCAGTATTTT. This gives the protein CSSDLSSTDTQYF.

This clonotype was counted many times. The chain is built from TRBV12-3 or TRBV12-4 and TRBJ2-2; 9 nucleotides agree with TRBD2. With 8 bases clipped from V and 7 bases from J, the junction kept 14 bases outside the gene matches. CDR3 length: 16 residues. DNA for the CDR3: TGTGCCAGCCCAGGGTCTAGCGGGATTGGTATCGGGGAGCTGTTTTTT. This sequence encodes CASPGSSGIGIGELFF.